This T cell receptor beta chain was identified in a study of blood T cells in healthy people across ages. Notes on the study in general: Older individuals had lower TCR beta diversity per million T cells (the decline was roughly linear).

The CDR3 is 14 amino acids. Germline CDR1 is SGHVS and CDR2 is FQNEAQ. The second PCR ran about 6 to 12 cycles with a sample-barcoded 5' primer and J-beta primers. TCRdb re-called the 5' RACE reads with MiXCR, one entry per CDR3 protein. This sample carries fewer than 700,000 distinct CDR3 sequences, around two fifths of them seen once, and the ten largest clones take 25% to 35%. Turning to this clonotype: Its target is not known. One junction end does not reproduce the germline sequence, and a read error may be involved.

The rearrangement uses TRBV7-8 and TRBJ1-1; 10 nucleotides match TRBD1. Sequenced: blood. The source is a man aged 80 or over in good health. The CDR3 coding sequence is TGTGCCGGCAGCCCGAGGGACAGGGGCACTGAAGCTTTCTTT. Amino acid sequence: CAGSPRDRGTEAFF.